Listed below are T cell receptor beta chains from one sample, sequenced in a study of shared clonotypes between healthy human individuals. Sequenced by immunoSEQ multiplex PCR; TCRdb stores in-frame clones only, minus some. The top ten clones hold 0.1% to 0.15% of a sample with around 2.3 million clones, more than 90% of them seen once. The sequenced sample consisted of naive CD4+ T cells sorted from blood. The receptors were gathered from a man aged 18 to 29 in good health. Each CDR3 is given with its conserved first and last residue.

v_call	cdr3_aa
TRBV6-1	CASRETPYSNQPQHF
TRBV9	CASSPGTSGPSYEQYF
TRBV7-6	CASSLVGATNEKLFF
TRBV5-4	CASSVNPGQLSHEQYF
TRBV10-3	CAIRWTEVNTEAFF
TRBV25-1	CASTLRDRNSPLHF
TRBV4-3	CASSQQREGLLEQFF
TRBV30	CAWSVPAGELFF
TRBV7-9	CASSLPRQGEQDEQFF
TRBV15	CATSRDFRDSAGLAKNIQYF
TRBV6-1	CASTLTQTNYGYTF
TRBV28	CSVRGRNTGELFF
TRBV5-8	CASTQNRGRNTGELFF
TRBV5-4	CASSSILDGTEAFF
TRBV2	CASSEVQLGGNQPQHF
TRBV30	CAWSVGSPGSYEQYF
TRBV5-1	CASSLDRGTDTQYF
TRBV28	CASSFLDRGYEQFF
TRBV19	CASSIPLGARGYTF
TRBV5-1	CASSESTGNYGYTF
TRBV10-3	CAISDPAEGTNEKLFF
TRBV15	CATSRSETTEAFF
TRBV7-2	CASSLGAKGEQFF
TRBV5-1	CASSLGLTYEQYF
TRBV5-1	CASSLAGQSYGYTF
TRBV5-1	CASSLASGGFIDTQYF
TRBV5-1	CASSLTGGREGEQYF
TRBV14	CASSQDLGSSYEQYF
TRBV4-1	CASSLGLAAYEQYF
TRBV27	CASGVGGYSYNEQFF
TRBV5-1	CASSLGGFAGPYEQYF
TRBV27	CASSLGHGDVYEQYF
TRBV7-9	CASSLRWITSGDNEQFF